These T cell receptor beta chains were read from a single sample in a study of T-cell reconstitution after alpha-beta-depleted transplantation in children. TCRdb re-called the PCR reads with MiXCR, one entry per CDR3 protein. The data hold about 440,000 distinct CDR3 sequences, with roughly 44% observed a single time. Here the sequenced sample was PBMCs, taken before TCRalphabeta/CD19-depleted stem cell transplant. The origin of the receptors is a girl aged 2-15 years with aplastic anemia, due to receive a stem cell transplant. Both conserved end residues are part of each CDR3. The order of the fields is V gene, J gene, D gene, CDR3 length, clone size, CDR3 DNA, CDR3 protein. The D gene is left open where the match is weak. Rows give clone size only sometimes, using once, few, many, or a class for an expanded clone.

v_gene: TRBV6-5; j_gene: TRBJ1-4; d_gene: .; len: 19; abundance: .; CDR3nt: TGTGCCAGCAGTTACCTTAGCCTCCGCTCGGCTTCGGCTAATGAAAAACTGTTTTTT; CDR3aa: CASSYLSLRSASANEKLFF
v_gene: TRBV20-1; j_gene: TRBJ1-5; d_gene: TRBD1; len: 14; abundance: .; CDR3nt: TGCAGTGCCAACGGGGACAGGAGCAATCAGCCCCAGCATTTT; CDR3aa: CSANGDRSNQPQHF
v_gene: TRBV3-1; j_gene: TRBJ2-1; d_gene: .; len: 17; abundance: .; CDR3nt: TGTGCCAGCAGCTCCACGATCCCGACTGCTAGAAACAATGAGCAGTTCTTC; CDR3aa: CASSSTIPTARNNEQFF
v_gene: TRBV4-3; j_gene: TRBJ1-1; d_gene: .; len: 15; abundance: many; CDR3nt: TGCGCCAGCAGCCAAGATCGGGGGTCTAGGATTGAAGCTTTCTTT; CDR3aa: CASSQDRGSRIEAFF
v_gene: TRBV5-1; j_gene: TRBJ1-6; d_gene: .; len: 15; abundance: .; CDR3nt: TGCGCCAGCAGCTTGGCCACGTCGGAGGGATCACCCCTCCACTTT; CDR3aa: CASSLATSEGSPLHF
v_gene: TRBV27; j_gene: TRBJ2-2; d_gene: TRBD2; len: 18; abundance: once; CDR3nt: TGTGCCAGCAGGCCGGACAAGGGGCTAGCGGGAGACACCGGGGAGCTGTTTTTT; CDR3aa: CASRPDKGLAGDTGELFF
v_gene: TRBV10-1; j_gene: TRBJ2-3; d_gene: TRBD2; len: 17; abundance: .; CDR3nt: TGCGCCAGCAGTACCGGGACTAGCGGAAGCCGAGTAGATACGCAGTATTTT; CDR3aa: CASSTGTSGSRVDTQYF
v_gene: TRBV12-3/TRBV12-4; j_gene: TRBJ2-7; d_gene: TRBD2; len: 16; abundance: .; CDR3nt: TGTGCCAGCAGTCCCAGGACTAGCGGCCCCTCCTACGAGCAGTACTTC; CDR3aa: CASSPRTSGPSYEQYF
v_gene: TRBV28; j_gene: TRBJ2-5; d_gene: TRBD2; len: 15; abundance: .; CDR3nt: TGTGCCAGCAGTTTGGACGGGAGGGCCGTCCAGACCCAGTACTTC; CDR3aa: CASSLDGRAVQTQYF
v_gene: TRBV7-2; j_gene: TRBJ2-5; d_gene: .; len: 13; abundance: .; CDR3nt: TGTGCCAGCAGCTTCGGGGGCCTGGAGACCCAGTACTTC; CDR3aa: CASSFGGLETQYF
v_gene: TRBV6-5; j_gene: TRBJ2-2; d_gene: .; len: 14; abundance: few; CDR3nt: TGTGCCAGCAGTTACCTCCCCCGAAGAGGAGAGCTGTTTTTT; CDR3aa: CASSYLPRRGELFF
v_gene: TRBV29-1; j_gene: TRBJ2-1; d_gene: TRBD1; len: 17; abundance: .; CDR3nt: TGCAGCGTTGAGGGGACAGGGGGTCTCAGCTCCTACAATGAGCAGTTCTTC; CDR3aa: CSVEGTGGLSSYNEQFF
v_gene: TRBV20-1; j_gene: TRBJ1-2; d_gene: .; len: 14; abundance: few; CDR3nt: TGCAGTGCGCCGACAGTATTCAGCTTCTATGGCTACACCTTC; CDR3aa: CSAPTVFSFYGYTF
v_gene: TRBV12-3/TRBV12-4; j_gene: TRBJ2-3; d_gene: TRBD2; len: 17; abundance: .; CDR3nt: TGTGCCAGCAGTTTTCATCTAGCGGGAGTAATAACAGATACGCAGTATTTT; CDR3aa: CASSFHLAGVITDTQYF
v_gene: TRBV6-5; j_gene: TRBJ1-2; d_gene: .; len: 15; abundance: many; CDR3nt: TGTGCCAGCAGTTACTGGGCCGGGACCGAGTATGGCTACACCTTC; CDR3aa: CASSYWAGTEYGYTF
v_gene: TRBV5-5; j_gene: TRBJ2-3; d_gene: TRBD2; len: 16; abundance: .; CDR3nt: TGTGCCAGCAGCTTGGTGGCTAGCGGTCTCACAGATACGCAGTATTTT; CDR3aa: CASSLVASGLTDTQYF
v_gene: TRBV11-2; j_gene: TRBJ1-1; d_gene: .; len: 17; abundance: .; CDR3nt: TGTGCCAGCAGCTTAATAACAGGGTTGGGGACGAGCACTGAAGCTTTCTTT; CDR3aa: CASSLITGLGTSTEAFF
v_gene: TRBV12-3/TRBV12-4; j_gene: TRBJ1-3; d_gene: TRBD1; len: 14; abundance: few; CDR3nt: TGTGCCAGCAGTCCTGACAGGGTTGGAAACACCATATATTTT; CDR3aa: CASSPDRVGNTIYF
v_gene: TRBV4-1; j_gene: TRBJ2-7; d_gene: .; len: 15; abundance: .; CDR3nt: TGCGCCAGCAGCCAATTGCCCGGACGAGGCTACGAGCAGTACTTC; CDR3aa: CASSQLPGRGYEQYF
v_gene: TRBV27; j_gene: TRBJ2-7; d_gene: TRBD2; len: 15; abundance: few; CDR3nt: TGTGCCAGCAGTTTATCAGCGGGAGGCTACTACGAGCAGTACTTC; CDR3aa: CASSLSAGGYYEQYF
v_gene: TRBV20-1; j_gene: TRBJ1-1; d_gene: .; len: 14; abundance: .; CDR3nt: TGCAGTGCTAGGCCCCCGGGACAGAACACTGAAGCTTTCTTT; CDR3aa: CSARPPGQNTEAFF
v_gene: TRBV10-3; j_gene: TRBJ2-1; d_gene: TRBD1; len: 15; abundance: .; CDR3nt: TGTGCCATCAGTGATTCGGGCAGGGGGCGGGATGAGCAGTTCTTC; CDR3aa: CAISDSGRGRDEQFF
v_gene: TRBV27; j_gene: TRBJ1-5; d_gene: .; len: 18; abundance: many; CDR3nt: TGTGCCAGCAGTTTATCGGGGTCAGGGCCTTATAGCAATCAGCCCCAGCATTTT; CDR3aa: CASSLSGSGPYSNQPQHF
v_gene: TRBV14; j_gene: TRBJ2-7; d_gene: .; len: 16; abundance: few; CDR3nt: TGTGCCAGCAGTCGGAACGGAATCTCGAGCTCCTACGAGCAGTACTTC; CDR3aa: CASSRNGISSSYEQYF
v_gene: TRBV7-3; j_gene: TRBJ2-1; d_gene: TRBD2; len: 15; abundance: .; CDR3nt: TGTGCCAGCAGCTTGGGACTAGCGTCGGGGAATGAGCAGGTCTTC; CDR3aa: CASSLGLASGNEQVF
v_gene: TRBV7-8; j_gene: TRBJ1-5; d_gene: .; len: 17; abundance: many; CDR3nt: TGTGCCAGCAGCTTAGGGCCCACAGGGTTTGGTTCGTGGCCCCAGCATTTT; CDR3aa: CASSLGPTGFGSWPQHF
v_gene: TRBV5-1; j_gene: TRBJ1-3; d_gene: .; len: 15; abundance: many; CDR3nt: TGCGCCAGCAGCTCACAGGGACAATCTGGAAACACCATATATTTT; CDR3aa: CASSSQGQSGNTIYF
v_gene: TRBV20-1; j_gene: TRBJ1-1; d_gene: TRBD1; len: 15; abundance: many; CDR3nt: TGCAGTGCTAGAGATAAGCAGGGGGCTGTCGCTGAAGCTTTCTTT; CDR3aa: CSARDKQGAVAEAFF
v_gene: TRBV28; j_gene: TRBJ1-5; d_gene: TRBD1; len: 19; abundance: many; CDR3nt: TGTGCCAGCAGTTCCGACACCGGGACAGCTCCTTCTAGCAATCAGCCCCAGCATTTT; CDR3aa: CASSSDTGTAPSSNQPQHF
v_gene: TRBV28; j_gene: TRBJ2-1; d_gene: TRBD2; len: 17; abundance: many; CDR3nt: TGTGCCAGCAGTTTATGGTCGACTAGCGGGAGGTACAATGAGCAGTTCTTC; CDR3aa: CASSLWSTSGRYNEQFF
v_gene: TRBV11-2; j_gene: TRBJ1-1; d_gene: .; len: 12; abundance: .; CDR3nt: TGTGCCAGCAGCCCCGTCTACACTGAAGCTTTCTTT; CDR3aa: CASSPVYTEAFF
v_gene: TRBV5-6; j_gene: TRBJ2-3; d_gene: TRBD2; len: 16; abundance: .; CDR3nt: TGTGCCAGCAGCCTGGGCCCAAGCGGGAAGGGGGATACGCAGTATTTT; CDR3aa: CASSLGPSGKGDTQYF
v_gene: TRBV19; j_gene: TRBJ2-1; d_gene: .; len: 14; abundance: few; CDR3nt: TGTGCCAGTAGTATAGGTCCCCAGGCCGCTGAGCAGTTCTTC; CDR3aa: CASSIGPQAAEQFF
v_gene: TRBV7-9; j_gene: TRBJ2-1; d_gene: .; len: 15; abundance: .; CDR3nt: TGTGCCAGCAGCTTAAGCGAAACAGGGTACAATGAGCACTTCTTC; CDR3aa: CASSLSETGYNEHFF
v_gene: TRBV7-3; j_gene: TRBJ2-3; d_gene: TRBD2; len: 16; abundance: .; CDR3nt: TGTGCCAGCAGCCCCAAGGCTAGCGGGGTGACAGATACGCAGTATTTT; CDR3aa: CASSPKASGVTDTQYF
v_gene: TRBV6-1; j_gene: TRBJ1-1; d_gene: TRBD1; len: 15; abundance: .; CDR3nt: TGTGCCAGCAGACCCGGGACAGACTTTAACACTGAAGCTTTCTTT; CDR3aa: CASRPGTDFNTEAFF
v_gene: TRBV3-1; j_gene: TRBJ2-3; d_gene: TRBD2; len: 15; abundance: .; CDR3nt: TGTGCCAGCAGCTTGCCAGCGGGAGGAGTGGATACGCAGTATTTT; CDR3aa: CASSLPAGGVDTQYF
v_gene: TRBV29-1; j_gene: TRBJ2-7; d_gene: .; len: 13; abundance: .; CDR3nt: TGCAGCGTTGCAGGGCAGGGATTTGGCGAGCAGTACTTC; CDR3aa: CSVAGQGFGEQYF
v_gene: TRBV3-1; j_gene: TRBJ1-1; d_gene: .; len: 13; abundance: .; CDR3nt: TGTGCCAGCAGCCTCCTCATGAACACTGAAGCTTTCTTT; CDR3aa: CASSLLMNTEAFF
v_gene: TRBV5-1; j_gene: TRBJ2-1; d_gene: .; len: 15; abundance: many; CDR3nt: TGCGCCAGCAGCTCTCAGGAGGTCGTCTACAATGAGCAGTTCTTC; CDR3aa: CASSSQEVVYNEQFF
v_gene: TRBV29-1; j_gene: TRBJ2-7; d_gene: TRBD2; len: 15; abundance: .; CDR3nt: TGCAGCGTTGTCCGGACTAGCGGGAGAGGGTACGAGCAGTACTTC; CDR3aa: CSVVRTSGRGYEQYF
v_gene: TRBV21-1; j_gene: TRBJ2-5; d_gene: .; len: 15; abundance: many; CDR3nt: TGTGCCAGCAGCAAAGTGGGCAGGGGGCAAGAGACCCAGTACTTC; CDR3aa: CASSKVGRGQETQYF